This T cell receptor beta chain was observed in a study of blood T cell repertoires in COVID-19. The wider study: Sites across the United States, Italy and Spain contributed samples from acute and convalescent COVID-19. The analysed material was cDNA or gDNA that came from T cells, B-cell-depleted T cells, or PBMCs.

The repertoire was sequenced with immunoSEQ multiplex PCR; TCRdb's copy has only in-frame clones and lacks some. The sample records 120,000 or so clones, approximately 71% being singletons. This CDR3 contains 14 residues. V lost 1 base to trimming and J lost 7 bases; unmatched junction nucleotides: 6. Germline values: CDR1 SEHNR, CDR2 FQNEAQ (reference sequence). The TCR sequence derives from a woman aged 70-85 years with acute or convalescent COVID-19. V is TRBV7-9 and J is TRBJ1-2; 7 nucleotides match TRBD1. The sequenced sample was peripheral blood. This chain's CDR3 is CASSLVVPGGGYTF. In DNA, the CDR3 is TGTGCCAGCAGCTTAGTGGTACCAGGGGGTGGCTACACCTTC.